This T cell receptor beta chain was identified in a study of vaccination and CD4 T cells after COVID-19. This clonotype was seen only once. Antigen specificity is unknown. The Oncomine TCR Beta short-read assay generated sequence data from the DNA of cultured CD4+ T cells. Genomic DNA was isolated from CD4+ T cells that had been cultured. TCRdb re-analysed the PCR reads in MiXCR, keeping a single row per CDR3 protein. This sample yields about 4,500 distinct CDR3 sequences, of which 48% are seen a single time; about 19% belongs to the top ten. Points from the study as a whole: A median roughly 84% of convalescent patients' SARS-CoV-2-reactive clones emerged only after vaccination.

The treatment here: roughly ten-day PBMC culture with coronavirus spike peptide pools or control peptides (ViraFEST assay). Expanded clonotypes were found by TCR sequencing after peptide-pool stimulation (ViraFEST). Culture of two million PBMCs per well took place with 10 IU/ml IL-2 and roughly 10 ug/ml peptide pools. Sequenced sample: CD4+ T cells from blood, cultured in vitro. The sequence was obtained from a human donor who had recovered from COVID-19.

CDR3 amino acids: CASSEADIQYF. Written as DNA, the CDR3 is TGTGCCAGCAGTGAAGCAGACATTCAGTACTTC. V and J are TRBV2 and TRBJ2-4; no clear D gene. The germline V and J ends were trimmed by 0 bases and 8 bases, with 2 bases remaining between them. The CDR3 covers 11 residues. Germline V CDR1 and CDR2: SNHLY, FYNNEI. The full variable domain, rest sourced from reference TRBV2 and TRBJ2-4, is EPEVTQTPSHQVTQMGQEVILRCVPISNHLYFYWYRQILGQKVEFLVSFYNNEISEKSEIFDDQFSVERPDGSNFTLKIRSTKLEDSAMYFCASSEADIQYFGAGTRLSVL.